The rows below give T cell receptor beta chains drawn from one sample of a study of blood T cell repertoires in COVID-19. Clones were read by immunoSEQ multiplex PCR, and TCRdb kept only the in-frame ones, dropping some. The repertoire holds fewer than 200,000 clones, with just under 85% as singletons. Sequencing was carried out using peripheral blood. Receptors were obtained from a woman older than 75 with acute or convalescent COVID-19. CDR3s include the opening cysteine and the closing phenylalanine or tryptophan. D genes are given only for firm matches. Clone size is given for some rows only: seen once, a few or many times, or a class if the clone is expanded.

d_call	j_call	v_call	clone_size	cdr3_aa	cdr3_nt
TRBD1	TRBJ2-7	TRBV27	.	CASSFDREAYEQYF	TGTGCCAGCAGTTTTGACAGGGAAGCCTACGAGCAGTACTTC
TRBD1	TRBJ2-7	TRBV5-4	.	CASSSGQGPYEQYF	TGTGCCAGCAGTTCTGGACAGGGACCCTACGAGCAGTACTTC
.	TRBJ1-1	TRBV5-6	.	CASSSDSYTEAFF	TGTGCCAGCAGCTCCGACAGCTACACTGAAGCTTTCTTT
.	TRBJ1-4	TRBV4-1	.	CASSHGRGVIRANEKLFF	TGCGCCAGCAGCCATGGCCGGGGGGTAATACGCGCTAATGAAAAACTGTTTTTT
.	TRBJ2-3	TRBV27	.	CASSLRDNRDTQYF	TGTGCCAGCAGTTTAAGGGACAACCGAGATACGCAGTATTTT
.	TRBJ2-1	TRBV5-1	.	CASSLPSTRWDEQFF	TGCGCCAGCAGCTTGCCCTCGACTAGATGGGATGAGCAGTTCTTC
.	TRBJ1-5	TRBV5-1	.	CASSPGDGGSNQPQHF	TGCGCCAGCAGCCCCGGGGATGGCGGGAGCAATCAGCCCCAGCATTTT
.	TRBJ1-5	TRBV30	.	CAWSLGGQIILRSQPQHF	TGTGCCTGGAGCCTAGGAGGACAGATCATCCTGCGGTCCCAGCCCCAGCATTTT
.	TRBJ2-5	TRBV5-8	.	CASSPRTTEETQYF	TGTGCCAGCAGCCCCCGGACTACCGAAGAGACCCAGTACTTC
TRBD1	TRBJ2-7	TRBV5-3	.	CARSLGRTGSRYEQYF	TGTGCCAGAAGCTTGGGTAGGACAGGGTCAAGATACGAGCAGTACTTC
.	TRBJ2-5	TRBV6-5	once	CASRRGKETQYF	TGTGCCAGCAGGAGAGGGAAGGAGACCCAGTACTTC
TRBD1	TRBJ1-4	TRBV7-9	.	CASSSGQGNEKLFF	TGTGCCAGCAGCTCCGGACAGGGGAATGAAAAACTGTTTTTT
TRBD2	TRBJ2-1	TRBV30	.	CAWSVHSGRPPAPRYNEQFF	TGTGCCTGGAGTGTACACAGCGGGAGGCCGCCGGCCCCCCGATACAATGAGCAGTTCTTC
TRBD2	TRBJ2-7	TRBV29-1	once	CSVGDYIGSYEQYF	TGCAGCGTTGGGGACTACATTGGTTCCTACGAGCAGTACTTC
TRBD1	TRBJ1-2	TRBV27	.	CASSSGTGSYGYTF	TGTGCCAGCAGTTCAGGGACAGGGAGCTATGGCTACACCTTC
TRBD1	TRBJ1-1	TRBV5-4	.	CASSFKGARTEAFF	TGTGCCAGCAGCTTTAAGGGGGCAAGGACTGAAGCTTTCTTT
.	TRBJ1-2	TRBV7-2	few	CASSGRREASGYGYTF	TGTGCCAGCAGCGGCAGGAGGGAGGCGTCCGGCTATGGCTACACCTTC
TRBD2	TRBJ2-1	TRBV6-6	.	CASRAGTSVYNEQFF	TGTGCCAGCAGGGCCGGGACTAGCGTTTACAATGAGCAGTTCTTC
.	TRBJ2-7	TRBV5-1	.	CASSLDLGAISYEQYF	TGCGCCAGCAGCTTGGATCTAGGCGCAATAAGCTACGAGCAGTACTTC
TRBD1	TRBJ1-4	TRBV29-1	.	CSVETDRGGGKLFF	TGCAGCGTTGAAACGGACAGGGGCGGTGGAAAACTGTTTTTT
.	TRBJ2-2	TRBV6-1	few	CASSEAPGLPYTGELFF	TGTGCCAGCAGTGAGGCACCGGGACTTCCCTACACCGGGGAGCTGTTTTTT
TRBD1	TRBJ1-1	TRBV18	.	CASSLGTGGDTEAFF	TGTGCCAGCTCACTAGGGACAGGAGGGGACACTGAAGCTTTCTTT
TRBD1	TRBJ1-2	TRBV11-2	.	CASNHRGNYGYTF	TGTGCCAGCAACCACAGGGGTAACTATGGCTACACCTTC
TRBD1	TRBJ1-2	TRBV10-2	.	CASGHYRDRESSGYTF	TGCGCCAGCGGGCATTACCGGGACAGGGAATCGAGCGGCTACACCTTC
TRBD1	TRBJ2-2	TRBV27	.	CASRKQGAGTGELFF	TGTGCCAGCAGGAAACAGGGGGCGGGCACCGGGGAGCTGTTTTTT
.	TRBJ2-2	TRBV11-3	.	CASSLGGSFTGELFF	TGTGCCAGCAGCTTAGGGGGCTCGTTCACCGGGGAGCTGTTTTTT
.	TRBJ2-2	TRBV29-1	.	CSVAEYANTGELFF	TGCAGCGTTGCCGAGTACGCGAACACCGGGGAGCTGTTTTTT
.	TRBJ1-3	TRBV7-8	.	CASSLALGLASGNTIYF	TGTGCCAGCAGCTTAGCGCTGGGACTGGCGTCTGGAAACACCATATATTTT
TRBD2	TRBJ2-7	TRBV19	.	CASSRDYGEQYF	TGTGCCAGCTCCCGGGACTATGGCGAGCAGTACTTC
TRBD2	TRBJ2-2	TRBV9	.	CASSNMGLAGGPKTGELFF	TGTGCCAGCAGCAACATGGGACTAGCGGGAGGGCCAAAAACCGGGGAGCTGTTTTTT
TRBD1	TRBJ1-6	TRBV7-9	.	CASSPTGTGNSPLHF	TGTGCCAGCAGCCCTACCGGGACAGGGAATTCACCCCTCCACTTT
.	TRBJ1-1	TRBV7-9	.	CASSLDGGITEAFF	TGTGCCAGCAGCTTAGATGGGGGGATAACTGAAGCTTTCTTT
.	TRBJ2-1	TRBV6-1	.	CASSEAYRTSEQFF	TGTGCCAGCAGTGAAGCGTATAGAACTAGTGAGCAGTTCTTC
.	TRBJ1-4	TRBV7-9	.	CASSLAAQLHRNEKLFF	TGTGCCAGCAGCTTAGCCGCACAGCTTCACCGCAATGAAAAACTGTTTTTT
.	TRBJ1-1	TRBV7-8	.	CASSRGGNTEAFF	TGTGCCAGCAGCAGGGGGGGGAACACTGAAGCTTTCTTT
TRBD1	TRBJ1-3	TRBV10-3	.	CAIRSWTGLEGNTIYF	TGTGCCATCAGATCCTGGACAGGTTTAGAAGGAAACACCATATATTTT
.	TRBJ1-5	TRBV12-3/TRBV12-4	.	CASSSQGKGPQHF	TGTGCCAGCAGTTCTCAGGGGAAGGGGCCCCAGCATTTT
.	TRBJ1-5	TRBV30	few	CAWSVSGNQPQHF	TGTGCCTGGAGCGTTTCGGGCAATCAGCCCCAGCATTTT
.	TRBJ1-1	TRBV3-1/TRBV3-2	.	CASSQDEGGDLNTEAFF	TGTGCCAGCAGCCAAGATGAAGGGGGGGACCTGAACACTGAAGCTTTCTTT
TRBD2	TRBJ2-7	TRBV5-6	.	CASKRAGNSYEQYF	TGTGCCAGCAAACGAGCGGGGAACTCCTACGAGCAGTACTTC
TRBD1	TRBJ2-1	TRBV6-5	.	CASSYTGVGNEQFF	TGTGCCAGCAGTTACACAGGGGTAGGGAATGAGCAGTTCTTC
.	TRBJ2-5	TRBV27	.	CASSPTGTETQYF	TGTGCCAGCAGTCCGACAGGAACCGAGACCCAGTACTTC
TRBD1	TRBJ1-2	TRBV28	.	CASSLEDRDGYTF	TGTGCCAGCAGTTTAGAGGACAGGGATGGCTACACCTTC
.	TRBJ2-1	TRBV5-1	.	CASSLYAGYEQFF	TGCGCCAGCTCCCTTTATGCGGGATATGAGCAGTTCTTC
TRBD1	TRBJ1-2	TRBV7-2	.	CASSLRDRARGYTF	TGTGCCAGCAGCTTAAGGGACAGGGCGCGGGGCTACACCTTC
.	TRBJ2-2	TRBV5-1	many	CASSPNRRNTNTGELFF	TGCGCCAGCAGCCCCAACAGGCGGAATACGAACACCGGGGAGCTGTTTTTT
.	TRBJ1-4	TRBV2	.	CASSESGGANEKLFF	TGTGCCAGCAGTGAAAGCGGGGGAGCTAATGAAAAACTGTTTTTT
.	TRBJ2-2	TRBV5-1	.	CASSVQGGGELFF	TGCGCCAGCAGCGTACAGGGTGGCGGGGAGCTGTTTTTT
TRBD1	TRBJ1-1	TRBV7-2	.	CASSHRDREGTEAFF	TGTGCCAGCAGCCACCGGGACAGGGAAGGGACTGAAGCTTTCTTT
TRBD1	TRBJ1-5	TRBV14	.	CASSRGQGQPQHF	TGTGCCAGCAGCCGAGGACAGGGACAGCCCCAGCATTTT